The rows below give T cell receptor beta chains drawn from one sample of a study of early T cells in non-severe SARS-CoV-2 infection. TCRdb ran MiXCR on the 5' RACE reads and lists one entry per CDR3 protein. Of 70,000 or so distinct CDR3 sequences in the sample, 9.5% to 15% were seen once. Sequences were obtained from whole blood. The receptors here all came from an adult who was a healthcare worker with PCR-confirmed SARS-CoV-2 infection or an uninfected control (not recorded which). Each CDR3 is given with its conserved first and last residue. The order of the fields is D gene, clone size, CDR3 length, V gene, J gene, CDR3 protein, CDR3 DNA. D genes are given only for firm matches. Clone size is shown for a subset of rows, as once, few, many or a class of expanded clone.

>TRBD2|few|17|TRBV11-2|TRBJ2-1
CASRSVKPSGRRIEQFF
TGTGCCAGCAGGTCAGTGAAGCCTAGCGGGAGACGGATTGAGCAGTTCTTC
>.|many|13|TRBV28|TRBJ1-1
CATQSGRNTEAFF
TGTGCCACACAGAGTGGGAGAAACACTGAAGCTTTCTTT
>TRBD1|.|15|TRBV29-1|TRBJ1-2
CSVEDSPTGGNGYTF
TGCAGCGTTGAAGATTCGCCCACAGGGGGAAATGGCTACACCTTC
>.|many|14|TRBV29-1|TRBJ2-1
CSVPWGPSYNEQFF
TGCAGCGTCCCTTGGGGACCCTCCTACAATGAGCAGTTCTTC
>TRBD2|.|17|TRBV12-3/TRBV12-4|TRBJ2-1
CASSGWGAGATYNEQFF
TGTGCCAGCAGTGGCTGGGGAGCGGGAGCAACCTACAATGAGCAGTTCTTC
>.|.|14|TRBV27|TRBJ1-2
CASGSGTRAYGYTF
TGTGCCAGCGGATCCGGGACAAGAGCTTATGGCTACACCTTC
>.|many|15|TRBV7-2|TRBJ2-3
CASKAGTSESDTQYF
TGTGCCAGCAAAGCCGGGACATCAGAATCAGATACGCAGTATTTT
>.|many|15|TRBV12-3/TRBV12-4|TRBJ1-2
CASSPGGGAYYGYTF
TGTGCCAGCAGTCCGGGGGGGGGCGCTTACTATGGCTACACCTTC
>.|many|13|TRBV20-1|TRBJ2-5
CSARETGSGTQYF
TGCAGTGCTAGAGAAACAGGTTCGGGGACCCAGTACTTC
>.|many|14|TRBV7-2|TRBJ2-7
CASSPGVAKYEQYF
TGTGCCAGCAGCCCTGGGGTAGCTAAGTACGAGCAGTACTTC
>.|many|15|TRBV6-2/TRBV6-3|TRBJ2-1
CASTNSVSSYNEQFF
TGTGCCAGCACCAATAGCGTAAGCTCCTACAATGAGCAGTTCTTC
>TRBD2|many|14|TRBV10-3|TRBJ2-7
CAITPSGSLYEQYF
TGTGCCATCACCCCTAGCGGGAGCCTCTACGAGCAGTACTTC
>TRBD2|few|15|TRBV28|TRBJ2-1
CASGRGLDTNNEQFF
TGTGCCAGCGGGCGGGGACTAGACACCAACAATGAGCAGTTCTTC
>.|many|11|TRBV24-1|TRBJ1-1
CATSRGTEAFF
TGTGCCACCAGCAGGGGCACTGAAGCTTTCTTT
>.|many|13|TRBV14|TRBJ1-1
CASSRGWGTEAFF
TGTGCCAGCAGCAGGGGGTGGGGCACTGAAGCTTTCTTT
>.|many|15|TRBV6-5|TRBJ1-1
CASSYGGQWNTEAFF
TGTGCCAGCAGTTACGGGGGGCAGTGGAACACTGAAGCTTTCTTT
>.|many|15|TRBV12-3/TRBV12-4|TRBJ2-5
CASSLQTVLQETQYF
TGTGCCAGCAGCCTTCAAACCGTCCTCCAAGAGACCCAGTACTTC
>TRBD1|many|14|TRBV28|TRBJ2-5
CASSLAGQGETQYF
TGTGCCAGCAGTTTAGCCGGACAGGGAGAGACCCAGTACTTC
>.|many|15|TRBV6-5|TRBJ2-2
CASSDRPGGTGELFF
TGTGCCAGCAGTGACAGGCCCGGAGGGACCGGGGAGCTGTTTTTT
>.|many|14|TRBV30|TRBJ2-2
CASRQARGTGELFF
TGTGCCTCTAGACAAGCTAGAGGCACCGGGGAGCTGTTTTTT
>.|many|16|TRBV4-3|TRBJ1-3
CASSQDPSFSGNTIYF
TGCGCCAGCAGCCAAGATCCGAGCTTCTCTGGAAACACCATATATTTT
>.|many|15|TRBV5-4|TRBJ1-1
CASSLSGRGFTEAFF
TGTGCCAGCAGCTTAAGCGGCAGGGGTTTTACTGAAGCTTTCTTT
>TRBD1|.|16|TRBV19|TRBJ1-1
CASSSYRDRAGPEAFF
TGTGCCAGTAGTTCCTACCGGGACAGGGCCGGGCCTGAAGCTTTCTTT
>.|.|13|TRBV28|TRBJ2-7
CASSLTLAYEQYF
TGTGCCAGCAGTTTAACGCTTGCCTACGAGCAGTACTTC
>TRBD2|many|13|TRBV28|TRBJ2-7
CASNSGGRGEQYF
TGTGCCAGCAATTCGGGAGGGAGGGGTGAGCAGTACTTC
>.|many|15|TRBV7-6|TRBJ2-7
CASSLRRQDWYEQYF
TGTGCCAGCAGCTTACGGCGCCAGGATTGGTACGAGCAGTACTTC
>.|many|16|TRBV18|TRBJ1-2
CASSRFRGSEDYGYTF
TGTGCCAGCTCACGGTTCCGGGGCTCCGAAGACTATGGCTACACCTTC
>.|many|15|TRBV18|TRBJ1-1
CASSPSLNGVTEAFF
TGTGCCAGCTCACCCTCGTTGAACGGGGTCACTGAAGCTTTCTTT